This paragraph reports one T cell receptor beta chain. The sample originates from a study of OX40 agonist ivuxolimab in advanced cancers. Data came from immunoSEQ multiplex PCR; TCRdb stores just in-frame clones and leaves some out. This sample has under 70,000 clones, with 70% to 90% found just once. This CDR3 is built from 14 residues. Germline-derived CDR1 and CDR2 are SGDLS and YYNGEE. Unmatched junction bases numbered 7, after V lost 4 bases and J lost 8 bases. The receptor was derived from an adult with an advanced solid tumor such as melanoma, head and neck, liver or kidney cancer. The V call is TRBV9, the J call TRBJ2-1; the match to TRBD1 covers 9 bases. The sample in question was CD4+ or CD8+ T cells sorted from blood, obtained in a trial of the OX40 agonist ivuxolimab. This CDR3 is CASSTWDREDEQFF. CDR3 bases: TGTGCCAGCAGCACTTGGGACAGGGAAGATGAGCAGTTCTTC. Using reference TRBV9 and TRBJ2-1 for the parts outside the CDR3, the full variable domain is DSGVTQTPKHLITATGQRVTLRCSPRSGDLSVYWYQQSLDQGLQFLIQYYNGEERAKGNILERFSAQQFPDLHSELNLSSLELGDSALYFCASSTWDREDEQFFGPGTRLTVL.